These 2 T cell receptor beta chains were sequenced from one sample in a study of control samples from healthy donors and cancer patients. The table came from immunoSEQ multiplex PCR; TCRdb's copy has only in-frame clones and leaves some out. In the table there are about 130,000 clones, approximately 91% of which are singletons. Sequenced: blood. The receptors here all came from a man in his fifties or sixties in good health.

The rearrangement links TRBV5-8 to TRBJ1-2; D uncertain. Germline CDR1 SGHTS, CDR2 YDEGEE. With 0 bases removed from V and 3 bases from J, the gap between germline ends came to 9 bases. The CDR3 is 14 amino acids. The CDR3 DNA sequence: TGTGCCAGCAGCTTGGTGGGGAACGACTATGGCTACACCTTC. Translated: CASSLVGNDYGYTF.

The chain combines TRBV7-9 with TRBJ2-7; D perhaps matches TRBD2 (5 bases). The V and J ends lost 5 bases and 7 bases respectively, with 9 bases between them. CDR1 and CDR2 (germline): SEHNR, FQNEAQ (reference sequence). The CDR3 consists of 11 residues. The CDR3 DNA reads as TGTGCCAGCAGCCTGGGAGTAGAGCAGTACTTC. Its protein product is CASSLGVEQYF.